The rows below give T cell receptor beta chains drawn from one sample of a study of blood T cell repertoires in COVID-19. The repertoire was sequenced with immunoSEQ multiplex PCR; TCRdb's copy has only in-frame clones and lacks some. This table has about 150,000 clones, 70% to 85% appearing once. Sample: peripheral blood. Receptors were obtained from a woman aged 55 to 70 with acute or convalescent COVID-19. Each CDR3 is given with its conserved first and last residue. A D gene is named only where the DNA matches it firmly. Clone size appears in some rows only: once, few, many, or a class for an expanded clone.

D gene	clone size	J gene	V gene	CDR3 DNA	CDR3 protein
TRBD1	NA	TRBJ1-5	TRBV4-1	TGCGCCAGCAGCCAAGCGGACAGGGAATTACCCCAGCATTTT	CASSQADRELPQHF
NA	once	TRBJ1-1	TRBV7-3	TGTGCCAGCAGCTCCCAGGCAAGAACTGAAGCTTTCTTT	CASSSQARTEAFF
NA	NA	TRBJ2-3	TRBV7-3	TGTGCCAGCAGTCTAACAGGATTTCTGACAGATACGCAGTATTTT	CASSLTGFLTDTQYF
TRBD2	once	TRBJ2-1	TRBV7-3	TGTGCCAGCAGCTTAAACGGGGGGGCCCTCGTCAATGAGCAGTTCTTC	CASSLNGGALVNEQFF
TRBD1	NA	TRBJ2-3	TRBV10-3	TGTGCCATCAGTGGGGACAGGGGGCCAGATACGCAGTATTTT	CAISGDRGPDTQYF
NA	NA	TRBJ1-5	TRBV28	TGTGCCAGCAGTTTTAGGCAGGGTCCCAATCAGCCCCAGCATTTT	CASSFRQGPNQPQHF
NA	NA	TRBJ2-7	TRBV9	TGTGCCAGCAGCGTAGGGGCAGGGGCCTACGAGCAGTACTTC	CASSVGAGAYEQYF
TRBD1	NA	TRBJ1-3	TRBV19	TGTGCCAGTAGTGCCGAGGACAGGGGAGGAAACACCATATATTTT	CASSAEDRGGNTIYF
TRBD1	NA	TRBJ1-1	TRBV15	TGTGCCACCAGTGACGGGACAGGGGGGAACACTGAAGCTTTCTTT	CATSDGTGGNTEAFF
TRBD1	NA	TRBJ1-2	TRBV27	TGTGCCAGCAGTTCCACAGGGGGTCGGTGGGAAGGCTACACCTTC	CASSSTGGRWEGYTF
TRBD1	NA	TRBJ1-4	TRBV27	TGTGCCAGCAGTGTGAGGGACAGGGGTTCCGAAAAACTGTTTTTT	CASSVRDRGSEKLFF
NA	NA	TRBJ1-3	TRBV5-1	TGCGCCAGCAGCTTGCGAAGGGGCTCGGGCTCTGGAAACACCATATATTTT	CASSLRRGSGSGNTIYF
TRBD1	NA	TRBJ1-5	TRBV5-1	TGCGCCAGCAGCCTGGAGGGACAGGGAAGTCAGCCCCAGCATTTT	CASSLEGQGSQPQHF
TRBD2	few	TRBJ2-7	TRBV5-4	TGTGCCAGCAGCCTCCCGGCGGGAGGCCTCTACGAGCAGTACTTC	CASSLPAGGLYEQYF
NA	NA	TRBJ1-6	TRBV5-1	TGCGCCAGCAGCTTGGAGGGGTCCAATAATTCACCCCTCCACTTT	CASSLEGSNNSPLHF
NA	NA	TRBJ1-5	TRBV19	TGTGCCAGTAGTATTGGCCAGCCCCAGCATTTT	CASSIGQPQHF
TRBD1	NA	TRBJ2-3	TRBV6-1	TGTGCCAGCAGTGAGCGCTCCACAGGGGCCCCCACAGATACGCAGTATTTT	CASSERSTGAPTDTQYF
NA	NA	TRBJ1-4	TRBV12-3/TRBV12-4	TGTGCCATCCTCCTTGAGGAGAGTGAAAAACTGTTTTTT	CAILLEESEKLFF
TRBD1	few	TRBJ1-1	TRBV6-5	TGTGCCAGCAGAAAAGGACAGGGCAACACTGAAGCTTTCTTT	CASRKGQGNTEAFF
NA	NA	TRBJ2-2	TRBV9	TGTGCCAGCAGCCCCAGACAGGTTGGGGAGCTGTTTTTT	CASSPRQVGELFF
TRBD1	NA	TRBJ1-3	TRBV5-1	TGCGCCAGCAGAAGATACTCCGGGACAGGGGCCTCTGGAAACACCATATATTTT	CASRRYSGTGASGNTIYF
TRBD2	NA	TRBJ2-5	TRBV10-1	TGCGCCAGCAGCGCTATTAGCGGGGATCGTGAGACCCAGTACTTC	CASSAISGDRETQYF
TRBD2	NA	TRBJ2-1	TRBV5-1	TGCGCCAGCAGCTTGGATCTCCTGGCGGGGGCCTACAATGAGCAGTTCTTC	CASSLDLLAGAYNEQFF
NA	NA	TRBJ1-1	TRBV5-1	TGCGCCAGCAGCCCCGCCCCAGGGGCGAACACTGAAGCTTTCTTT	CASSPAPGANTEAFF
NA	NA	TRBJ2-3	TRBV19	TGTGCCAGTAGTATCTCCCTCACAGATACGCAGTATTTT	CASSISLTDTQYF
NA	NA	TRBJ1-2	TRBV20-1	TGCAGTGTGTCAGGCAACTATGGCTACACCTTC	CSVSGNYGYTF
NA	NA	TRBJ2-5	TRBV5-1	TGCGCCAGCAGCTTCAGGGGGGTGAGCGAGACCCAGTACTTC	CASSFRGVSETQYF
TRBD1	NA	TRBJ1-1	TRBV27	TGTGCCAGCAGTCGTCAACAGGGGTTGAACACTGAAGCTTTCTTT	CASSRQQGLNTEAFF
NA	NA	TRBJ1-6	TRBV4-1	TGCGCCAGCAGCCAAGCAGGGCTAAACGGTTCACCCCTCCACTTT	CASSQAGLNGSPLHF
TRBD1	NA	TRBJ1-5	TRBV7-9	TGTGCCAGCAGCTACCACATAGGACAGGCCAATCAGCCCCAGCATTTT	CASSYHIGQANQPQHF
NA	few	TRBJ1-6	TRBV7-8	TGTGCCAGCAGCTTACGGGCGCAAGTTGAGGGCTCACCCCTCCACTTT	CASSLRAQVEGSPLHF
TRBD1	NA	TRBJ2-5	TRBV7-9	TGTGCCAGCAGTAATCGACAGGGAAGAGGAGAGACCCAGTACTTC	CASSNRQGRGETQYF
TRBD1	once	TRBJ2-3	TRBV19	TGTGCCAGTAGTATGTTAGGACAGGACACAGATACGCAGTATTTT	CASSMLGQDTDTQYF
TRBD1	NA	TRBJ1-2	TRBV6-5	TGTGCCAGCAGTCGGATAGGGGGCGGTGGTGGCTACACCTTC	CASSRIGGGGGYTF
TRBD2	NA	TRBJ2-1	TRBV27	TGTGCCAGCAGTTTAGCTCTAGCGGGGGCCCCCCCATCCTACAATGAGCAGTTCTTC	CASSLALAGAPPSYNEQFF
NA	NA	TRBJ1-1	TRBV6-6	TGTGCCAGCACCAAAAAGCGAAACGGGGCTTTCTTT	CASTKKRNGAFF
TRBD1	many	TRBJ1-5	TRBV19	TGTGCCAGTACTTTAGGGACAGGGGCTTGGCAGCCCCAGCATTTT	CASTLGTGAWQPQHF
NA	NA	TRBJ2-2	TRBV18	TGTGCCAGCTCACCTACAGTGAACACCGGGGAGCTGTTTTTT	CASSPTVNTGELFF
NA	NA	TRBJ2-3	TRBV7-2	TGTGCCAGCAGCTTACTGAGATGGGATACGCAGTATTTT	CASSLLRWDTQYF
TRBD2	NA	TRBJ2-7	TRBV7-6	TGTGCCAGCAGCCTCGGGACTAGCGGGGGCTACGAGCAGTACTTC	CASSLGTSGGYEQYF
NA	NA	TRBJ1-6	TRBV3-1/TRBV3-2	TGTGCCAGCAGCCAAAGGGGGAAGAACTATAATTCACCCCTCCACTTT	CASSQRGKNYNSPLHF
NA	NA	TRBJ1-4	TRBV2	TGTGCCAGCAGTGAAGCGAACAGGGCAGACATCGATGAAAAACTGTTTTTT	CASSEANRADIDEKLFF
TRBD1	NA	TRBJ1-5	TRBV19	TGTGCCAGTAGTATAGGACAGGGTCATCAGCCCCAGCATTTT	CASSIGQGHQPQHF
TRBD1	NA	TRBJ2-1	TRBV19	TGTGCCAGTAGTCCCAGAGGGGGCGCCACTGAGCAGTTCTTC	CASSPRGGATEQFF
NA	NA	TRBJ1-5	TRBV5-1	TGCGCCAGCAGCTTGGGTACAGAGGGTCAGCCCCAGCATTTT	CASSLGTEGQPQHF
NA	once	TRBJ2-5	TRBV7-9	TGTGCCAGCAGCTTACTAGATCGGCAGACCCAGTACTTC	CASSLLDRQTQYF